A selection of T cell receptor beta chains follows, all from one sample in a study of shared clonotypes between healthy human individuals. Repertoires were generated with immunoSEQ multiplex PCR, while TCRdb's copy carries only in-frame clones and drops some. The table records more than 2,000,000 clones, approximately 90% of them present only once. Input material: naive CD4+ T cells sorted from blood. These receptor sequences come from a man aged 18 to 30 in good health. Each CDR3 is given with its conserved first and last residue. D genes are given only for firm matches. Where a row states a size, it is once, few, many or the class of an expanded clone; other rows omit it.

v_gene: TRBV15
d_gene: -
j_gene: TRBJ2-5
abundance: -
CDR3aa: CATSQGGRETQYF
CDR3nt: TGTGCCACCAGCCAGGGTGGGCGAGAGACCCAGTACTTC

v_gene: TRBV10-3
d_gene: -
j_gene: TRBJ1-5
abundance: -
CDR3aa: CAISGGLSPPVNQPQHF
CDR3nt: TGTGCCATCAGTGGGGGTCTATCCCCCCCCGTCAATCAGCCCCAGCATTTT

v_gene: TRBV6-5
d_gene: -
j_gene: TRBJ1-2
abundance: once
CDR3aa: CASSRQPTPYGYTF
CDR3nt: TGTGCCAGCAGTCGACAGCCTACTCCCTATGGCTACACCTTC

v_gene: TRBV6-5
d_gene: TRBD2
j_gene: TRBJ2-1
abundance: -
CDR3aa: CASRVLAGDVEQFF
CDR3nt: TGTGCCAGCAGGGTGCTAGCGGGAGACGTTGAGCAGTTCTTC

v_gene: TRBV6-1
d_gene: -
j_gene: TRBJ2-2
abundance: -
CDR3aa: CASSDGGAGTGELFF
CDR3nt: TGTGCCAGCAGTGACGGAGGGGCCGGCACCGGGGAGCTGTTTTTT

v_gene: TRBV19
d_gene: -
j_gene: TRBJ2-7
abundance: -
CDR3aa: CASSLAWDFPYEQYF
CDR3nt: TGTGCCAGTAGTTTGGCCTGGGACTTTCCCTACGAGCAGTACTTC

v_gene: TRBV6-6
d_gene: -
j_gene: TRBJ1-5
abundance: -
CDR3aa: CASTGGEGNQPQHF
CDR3nt: TGTGCCAGCACTGGAGGGGAAGGCAATCAGCCCCAGCATTTT

v_gene: TRBV7-2
d_gene: TRBD1
j_gene: TRBJ2-1
abundance: -
CDR3aa: CASSARTGVQFF
CDR3nt: TGTGCCAGCAGCGCGAGGACAGGGGTCCAGTTCTTC

v_gene: TRBV6-5
d_gene: -
j_gene: TRBJ1-2
abundance: -
CDR3aa: CATQQGGPNYGYTF
CDR3nt: TGTGCCACTCAGCAAGGGGGGCCAAACTATGGCTACACCTTC

v_gene: TRBV5-1
d_gene: -
j_gene: TRBJ1-5
abundance: once
CDR3aa: CASSFAGATGQPQHF
CDR3nt: TGCGCCAGCAGCTTCGCAGGGGCGACGGGTCAGCCCCAGCATTTT

v_gene: TRBV10-3
d_gene: -
j_gene: TRBJ1-4
abundance: -
CDR3aa: CAISASGGEKLFF
CDR3nt: TGTGCCATCAGTGCCTCGGGAGGAGAAAAACTGTTTTTT

v_gene: TRBV5-1
d_gene: -
j_gene: TRBJ2-7
abundance: once
CDR3aa: CASSLGAKPYEQYF
CDR3nt: TGCGCCAGCAGCTTGGGGGCAAAGCCCTACGAGCAGTACTTC

v_gene: TRBV6-4
d_gene: TRBD2
j_gene: TRBJ2-7
abundance: -
CDR3aa: CASSELAGSPVYEQYF
CDR3nt: TGTGCCAGCAGTGAACTAGCGGGCAGTCCTGTCTACGAGCAGTACTTC

v_gene: TRBV7-6
d_gene: -
j_gene: TRBJ1-1
abundance: -
CDR3aa: CASSLRTAEAFF
CDR3nt: TGTGCCAGCAGCTTACGGACAGCTGAAGCTTTCTTT

v_gene: TRBV7-8
d_gene: -
j_gene: TRBJ2-7
abundance: -
CDR3aa: CASSGQTYEQYF
CDR3nt: TGTGCCAGCTCCGGCCAGACCTACGAGCAGTACTTC